The 6 T cell receptor beta chains given below trace back to one sample, sequenced in a study of shared clonotypes between healthy human individuals. Naivety among CD8 cells was defined by CD45RO negativity and positive CCR7 selection, thereby excluding terminally differentiated effector memory CD45RA+ cells. Here immunoSEQ multiplex PCR was the method, and the copy in TCRdb shows in-frame clones only, minus some. Among 450,000 to 700,000 clones listed, around 95% were seen once. The sequencing sample was made of naive CD8+ T cells sorted from blood. These receptors were obtained from a woman in her 30s in good health.

The genes are TRBV6-5 and TRBJ1-5; D not certain. Germline V gene data show CDR1 as MNHEY and CDR2 as SVGAGI. Trimming took off 6 bases at V and 6 bases at J, with 15 bases between the two ends. This CDR3 has 14 residues. DNA for the CDR3: TGTGCCAGCAGCCCAGGATTAATGGGTCAGCCCCAGCATTTT. This sequence encodes CASSPGLMGQPQHF.

This clone was seen once. The CDR3 sequence is CASSSGTSGRAGTQYF. The DNA for the CDR3 is TGTGCCAGCAGTTCCGGGACTAGCGGGAGGGCAGGGACGCAGTATTTT. The genes are TRBV27 and TRBJ2-3; TRBD2 matches 16 bases. This CDR3 contains 16 residues. The V and J ends lost 4 bases and 9 bases, in that order; junction bases with no gene match: 7. CDR1 is MNHEY and CDR2 is SMNVEV in the germline V gene (reference sequence).

V and J are TRBV19 and TRBJ2-7, with TRBD2 matching over 9 bases. Germline trimming cut 6 bases from V and 2 bases from J; bases unmatched to any gene: 5. Per the germline V gene, CDR1 is LNHDA and CDR2 is SQIVND (reference sequence). The CDR3 spans 14 residues. CDR3 DNA sequence: TGTGCCAGTAGCGCGACTAGCGGTCCCTACGAGCAGTACTTC. It yields the protein CASSATSGPYEQYF.

The V gene is TRBV12-1, the J gene TRBJ2-1; TRBD1 reflects the table's D call only, with no check against the DNA. TRBV12-1 is listed as a pseudogene. CDR3 length: 16 amino acids. This CDR3 is CASSFEDRGPNNEQFF. The CDR3 nucleotides are TGTGCCAGCAGCTTTGAGGACAGGGGCCCCAACAATGAGCAGTTCTTC.

This sequence joins TRBV28 and TRBJ1-2; D is uncertain. Germline values: CDR1 MDHEN, CDR2 SYDVKM. There are 11 residues in the CDR3. V gave up 3 bases and J gave up 6 bases, with 5 bases separating them. CDR3 sequence: CASSFVHGYTF. Written as DNA, the CDR3 is TGTGCCAGCAGTTTTGTGCATGGCTACACCTTC.

The chain carries TRBV7-8 and TRBJ1-1, with a possible D match to TRBD1 (5 bases). This CDR3 contains 13 residues. Germline V gene sequence: CDR1 SGHVS, CDR2 FQNEAQ. The V gene lost 5 bases and the J gene lost 0 bases, with 7 bases spanning the gap. CDR3 region: CASSGAVNTEAFF. The DNA for the CDR3 is TGTGCCAGCAGCGGGGCGGTGAACACTGAAGCTTTCTTT.